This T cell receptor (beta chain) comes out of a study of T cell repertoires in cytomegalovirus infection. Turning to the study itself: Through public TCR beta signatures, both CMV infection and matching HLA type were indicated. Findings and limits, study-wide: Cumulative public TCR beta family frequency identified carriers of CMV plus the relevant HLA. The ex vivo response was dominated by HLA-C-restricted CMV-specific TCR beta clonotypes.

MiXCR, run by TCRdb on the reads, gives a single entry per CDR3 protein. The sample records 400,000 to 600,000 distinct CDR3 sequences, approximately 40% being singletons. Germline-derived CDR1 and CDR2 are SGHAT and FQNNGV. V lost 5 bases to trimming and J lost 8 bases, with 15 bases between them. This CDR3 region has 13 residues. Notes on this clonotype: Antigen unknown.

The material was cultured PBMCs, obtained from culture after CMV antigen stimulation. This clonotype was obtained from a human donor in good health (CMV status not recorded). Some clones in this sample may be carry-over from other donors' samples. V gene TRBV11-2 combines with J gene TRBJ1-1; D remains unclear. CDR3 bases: TGTGCCAGCAGCCCGGAGGCCGTACCAGAAGCTTTCTTT. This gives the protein CASSPEAVPEAFF.